A selection of T cell receptor beta chains follows, all from one sample in a study of beta chain features in type 1 diabetes. Assay: immunoSEQ multiplex PCR; the TCRdb copy retains only in-frame clones and omits some. The sample has 300,000 or so clones, 13% to 15% seen once; the top ten hold 0.017%. The sample consisted of naive CD4+ T cells from blood. These receptors all come from a young man with type 1 diabetes. The CDR3 runs from the conserved cysteine through the conserved F or W. The order of the fields is D gene, clone size, J gene, V gene, CDR3 DNA, CDR3 protein. D genes are given only for firm matches. Rows may omit the clone size; those that give it use once, few, many or a size class.

>TRBD2|NA|TRBJ2-1|TRBV28
TGTGCCAGCAGTCAGACTAGCGGGAGCTCCTACAATGAGCAGTTCTTC
CASSQTSGSSYNEQFF
>NA|few|TRBJ1-2|TRBV15
TGTGCCACCAGCAGAGCTGGGGGCGCTGGGTATGGCTACACCTTC
CATSRAGGAGYGYTF
>TRBD2|NA|TRBJ2-3|TRBV14
TGTGCCAGCAGCCTGCGGGGGAGGGCGACAGATACGCAGTATTTT
CASSLRGRATDTQYF
>TRBD1|NA|TRBJ1-2|TRBV6-1
TGTGCCAGCAGTGAAGCCCCAACAGGGGGCAGCTACACCTTC
CASSEAPTGGSYTF
>NA|NA|TRBJ2-7|TRBV7-9
TGTGCCAGCAGCTTAGTAGACACGAGCTCCTACGAGCAGTACTTC
CASSLVDTSSYEQYF
>NA|NA|TRBJ2-1|TRBV7-2
TGTGCCAGCAGCCGCACGGGAGCGAACTACAATGAGCAGTTCTTC
CASSRTGANYNEQFF
>NA|few|TRBJ1-1|TRBV6-5
TGTGCCAGCAGTTATACTCAGGTTTTGCACACTGAAGCTTTCTTT
CASSYTQVLHTEAFF
>TRBD2|few|TRBJ2-1|TRBV28
TGTGCCAGCATCACAACTAGCGGGGGAACCCATGAGCAGTTCTTC
CASITTSGGTHEQFF
>NA|few|TRBJ1-5|TRBV7-2
TGTGCCAGCAGCTCTTGGGCGAATCAGCCCCAGCATTTT
CASSSWANQPQHF
>TRBD1|few|TRBJ1-1|TRBV5-1
TGCGCCAGCAGCTGGGACAGGCAGAACACTGAAGCTTTCTTT
CASSWDRQNTEAFF
>TRBD1|few|TRBJ2-4|TRBV7-3
TGTGCCAGCAGCCCGGGACAGCCCAAAAACATTCAGTACTTC
CASSPGQPKNIQYF
>TRBD2|NA|TRBJ2-7|TRBV6-5
TGTGCCAGCAGCCTCGGGACTAGCGGGTCCTACGAGCAGTACTTC
CASSLGTSGSYEQYF
>NA|NA|TRBJ2-1|TRBV10-3
TGTGCCATCAGTGAGTCGAGGGATGAGCAGTTCTTC
CAISESRDEQFF
>TRBD2|once|TRBJ2-3|TRBV15
TGTGCCACCAGCAGAGACCGAACAGCGGGAGCAGGAGATACGCAGTATTTT
CATSRDRTAGAGDTQYF
>NA|few|TRBJ1-1|TRBV7-2
TGTGCCAGCAGCTTAGCGCTAATGAACACTGAAGCTTTCTTT
CASSLALMNTEAFF
>NA|NA|TRBJ2-5|TRBV11-2
TGTGCCAGCAGCCAGCGGACAGAAAAAGAGACCCAGTACTTC
CASSQRTEKETQYF
>TRBD1|NA|TRBJ2-7|TRBV18
TGTGCCAGCTCACCCGGGACAGGGCGTACCTACGAGCAGTACTTC
CASSPGTGRTYEQYF
>TRBD2|NA|TRBJ2-7|TRBV28
TGTGCCAGCAGCCTGAAAACTAGCGGGAGTCGCGAGCAGTACTTC
CASSLKTSGSREQYF
>TRBD1|NA|TRBJ2-2|TRBV10-3
TGTGCCATCAGCAGTGGGACAGGGAGAGAGCTGTTTTTT
CAISSGTGRELFF
>TRBD2|few|TRBJ2-7|TRBV5-1
TGCGCCAGCAGCTTGGCCGGCGGACTAGCGGGAGACTACGAGCAGTACTTC
CASSLAGGLAGDYEQYF
>TRBD1|NA|TRBJ2-1|TRBV5-1
TGCGCCAGCAGCAGGGACAGGATTGATGAGCAGTTCTTC
CASSRDRIDEQFF
>TRBD1|NA|TRBJ1-1|TRBV30
TGTGCCTGTAAGAACAGGGGGCGAGCTTTCTTT
CACKNRGRAFF
>NA|few|TRBJ2-2|TRBV27
TGTGCCAGCAGTCCCGCCTACGACACCGGGGAGCTGTTTTTT
CASSPAYDTGELFF
>TRBD2|NA|TRBJ2-7|TRBV30
TGTGCCTCCGGGACTAGCGGGGGCTACGAGCAGTACTTC
CASGTSGGYEQYF
>NA|few|TRBJ1-5|TRBV18
TGTGCCAGCTCACCAGGAGATCAGCCCCAGCATTTT
CASSPGDQPQHF
>TRBD2|NA|TRBJ2-1|TRBV2
TGTGCCAGGGGGACTAGCGATGAGCAGTTCTTC
CARGTSDEQFF
>NA|few|TRBJ2-4|TRBV28
TGTGCCAGCAACGCCCAGGGTCCGTTGAACATTCAGTACTTC
CASNAQGPLNIQYF
>NA|few|TRBJ2-3|TRBV30
TGTGCCTGGCAGGGATCTAGCACAGATACGCAGTATTTT
CAWQGSSTDTQYF
>NA|few|TRBJ2-2|TRBV5-4
TGTGCCAGCAGCTTGGCTCTAGCACAGAACACCGGGGAGCTGTTTTTT
CASSLALAQNTGELFF